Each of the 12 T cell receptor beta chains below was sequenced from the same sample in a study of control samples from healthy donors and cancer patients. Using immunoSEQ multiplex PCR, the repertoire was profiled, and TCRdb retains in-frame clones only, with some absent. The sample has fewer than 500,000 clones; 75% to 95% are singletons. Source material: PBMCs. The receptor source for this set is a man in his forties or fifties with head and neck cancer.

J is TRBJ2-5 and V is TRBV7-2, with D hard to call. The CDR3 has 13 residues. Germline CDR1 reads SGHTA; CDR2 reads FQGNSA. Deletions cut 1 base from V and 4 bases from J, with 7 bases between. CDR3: CASSLEGGETQYF. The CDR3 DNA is TGTGCCAGCAGCTTAGAAGGCGGAGAGACCCAGTACTTC.

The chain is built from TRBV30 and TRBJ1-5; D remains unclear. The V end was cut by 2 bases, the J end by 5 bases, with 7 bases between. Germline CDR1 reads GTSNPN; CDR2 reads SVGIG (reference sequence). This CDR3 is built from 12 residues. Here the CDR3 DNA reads TGTGCCTGGAGTTACGGTGATCAGCCCCAGCATTTT. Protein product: CAWSYGDQPQHF.

CDR3 residues: CAISVVPMGGPYGYTF. In DNA, the CDR3 is TGTGCCATCAGTGTAGTGCCAATGGGGGGCCCTTATGGCTACACCTTC. This rearrangement joins TRBV10-3 to TRBJ1-2; tentatively, D is TRBD1 (6 bases). Germline lookup yields CDR1 ENHRY and CDR2 SYGVKD. V was clipped by 4 bases and J by 5 bases, with 20 bases between them. The CDR3 has 16 amino acids.

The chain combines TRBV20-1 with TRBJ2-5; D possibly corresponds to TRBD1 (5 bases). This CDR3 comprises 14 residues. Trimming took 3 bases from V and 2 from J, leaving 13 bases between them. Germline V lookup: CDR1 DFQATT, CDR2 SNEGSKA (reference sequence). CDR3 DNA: TGCAGTGCTAGTAAGGACACGCTACAAGAGACCCAGTACTTC. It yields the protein CSASKDTLQETQYF.

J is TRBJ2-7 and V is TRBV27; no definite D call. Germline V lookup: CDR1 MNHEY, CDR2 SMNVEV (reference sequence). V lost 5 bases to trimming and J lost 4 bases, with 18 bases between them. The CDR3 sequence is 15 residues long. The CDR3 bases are TGTGCCAGCAGTCCCTGGACGGGTACTGAGTACGAGCAGTACTTC. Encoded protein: CASSPWTGTEYEQYF.

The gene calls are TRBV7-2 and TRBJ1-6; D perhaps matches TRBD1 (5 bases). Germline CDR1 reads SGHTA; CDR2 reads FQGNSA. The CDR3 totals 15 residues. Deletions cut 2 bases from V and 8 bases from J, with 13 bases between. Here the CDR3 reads CASSLSGGPDSPLHF. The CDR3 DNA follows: TGTGCCAGCAGCTTATCCGGGGGACCAGATTCACCCCTCCACTTT. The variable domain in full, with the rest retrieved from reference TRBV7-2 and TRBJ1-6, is GAGVSQSPSNKVTEKGKDVELRCDPISGHTALYWYRQSLGQGLEFLIYFQGNSAPDKSGLPSDRFSAERTGGSVSTLTIQRTQQEDSAVYLCASSLSGGPDSPLHFGNGTRLTVT.

The CDR3 protein is CASSQETGLAGGQETQYF. CDR3 in DNA: TGTGCCAGCAGCCAAGAAACAGGTCTGGCAGGGGGGCAAGAGACCCAGTACTTC. V is TRBV4-2 and J is TRBJ2-5; TRBD1 is a possible D gene (7 bases). In germline, CDR1 is LGHNA, CDR2 YNFKEQ. The length of the CDR3 is 18 residues. V lost 0 bases and J lost 2, with 19 bases in between.

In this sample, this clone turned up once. In nucleotides, the CDR3 is TGTGCCACCAGTGAGGGGGGCCCTGGCTATGGCTACACCTTC. It yields the protein CATSEGGPGYGYTF. This sequence joins TRBV24-1 and TRBJ1-2; a weak D match, TRBD1 (6 bases). CDR3 length: 14 amino acids. Trimming pared 4 bases from V and 4 bases from J, leaving 12 bases between. Germline CDR1 KGHDR, CDR2 SFDVKD.

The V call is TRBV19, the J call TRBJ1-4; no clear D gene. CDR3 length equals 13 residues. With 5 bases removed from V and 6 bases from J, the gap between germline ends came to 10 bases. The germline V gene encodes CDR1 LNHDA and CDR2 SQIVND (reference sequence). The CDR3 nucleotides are TGTGCCAGTAGTCCCTCGGTTGATGAAAAACTGTTTTTT. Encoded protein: CASSPSVDEKLFF.

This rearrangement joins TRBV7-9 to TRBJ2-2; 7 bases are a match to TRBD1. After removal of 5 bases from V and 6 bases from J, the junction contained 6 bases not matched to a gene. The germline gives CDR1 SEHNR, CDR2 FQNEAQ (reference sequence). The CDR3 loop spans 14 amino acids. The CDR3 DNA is TGTGCCAGCAGCCCCGTCAGGGGGTCCGGGGAGCTGTTTTTT. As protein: CASSPVRGSGELFF. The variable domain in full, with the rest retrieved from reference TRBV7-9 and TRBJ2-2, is DTGVSQNPRHKITKRGQNVTFRCDPISEHNRLYWYRQTLGQGPEFLTYFQNEAQLEKSRLLSDRFSAERPKGSFSTLEIQRTEQGDSAMYLCASSPVRGSGELFFGEGSRLTVL.

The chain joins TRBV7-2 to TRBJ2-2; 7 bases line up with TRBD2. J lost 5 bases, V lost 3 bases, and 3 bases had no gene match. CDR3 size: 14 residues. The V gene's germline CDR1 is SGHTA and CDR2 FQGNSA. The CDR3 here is CASSFWGGTGELFF. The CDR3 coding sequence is TGTGCCAGCAGCTTCTGGGGGGGAACCGGGGAGCTGTTTTTT.

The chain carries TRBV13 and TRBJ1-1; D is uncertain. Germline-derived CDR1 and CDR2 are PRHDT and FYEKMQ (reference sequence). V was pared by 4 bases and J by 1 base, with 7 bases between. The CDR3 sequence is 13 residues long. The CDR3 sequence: CASSWTGNTEAFF. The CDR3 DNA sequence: TGTGCCAGCAGCTGGACCGGGAACACTGAAGCTTTCTTT.